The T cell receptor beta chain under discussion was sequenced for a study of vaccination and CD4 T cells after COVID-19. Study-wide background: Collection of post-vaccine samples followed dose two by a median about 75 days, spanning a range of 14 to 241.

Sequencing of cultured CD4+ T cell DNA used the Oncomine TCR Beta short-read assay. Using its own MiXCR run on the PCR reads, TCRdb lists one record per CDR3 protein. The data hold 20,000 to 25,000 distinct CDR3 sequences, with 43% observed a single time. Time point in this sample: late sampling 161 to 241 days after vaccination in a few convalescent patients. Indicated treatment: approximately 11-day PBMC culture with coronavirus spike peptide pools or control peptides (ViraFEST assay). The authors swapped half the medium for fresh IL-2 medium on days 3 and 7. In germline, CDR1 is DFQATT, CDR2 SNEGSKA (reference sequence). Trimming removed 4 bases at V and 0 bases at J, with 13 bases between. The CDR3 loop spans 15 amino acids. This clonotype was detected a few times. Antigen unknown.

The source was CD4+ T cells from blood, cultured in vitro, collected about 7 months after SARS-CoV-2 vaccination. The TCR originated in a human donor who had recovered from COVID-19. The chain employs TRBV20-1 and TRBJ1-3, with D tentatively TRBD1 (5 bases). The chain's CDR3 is CSATMTASSGNTIYF. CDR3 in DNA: TGCAGTGCTACCATGACAGCGAGCTCTGGAAACACCATATATTTT.